A selection of T cell receptor beta chains follows, all from one sample in a study of human T cells and chemical hapten exposure. TCRdb called the RACE reads again in MiXCR, with one record for every CDR3 protein. This table holds around 69,000 distinct CDR3 sequences, roughly 9.2% found once. Sequenced material: whole blood, taken in connection with sensitization to the hapten diphenylcyclopropenone (DPC). The receptors shown here come from a woman aged 40-49 years with alopecia areata. Some clones in this sample may be carry-over from other donors' samples. CDR3s include the opening cysteine and the closing phenylalanine or tryptophan. Fields, in order: D gene, V gene, J gene, clone size, CDR3 protein, CDR3 DNA. D genes are given only for firm matches. Clone size is stated in some rows and not others, as once, few, many or a class when expanded.

TRBD2	TRBV7-2	TRBJ2-5	many	CASSFGLGETQYF	TGTGCCAGCAGCTTCGGACTAGGGGAGACCCAGTACTTC
-	TRBV7-9	TRBJ1-2	many	CASRFREFGYTF	TGTGCCAGCAGGTTTCGCGAGTTTGGCTACACCTTC
-	TRBV7-9	TRBJ2-5	many	CASSPDPGRVQTQYF	TGTGCCAGCAGCCCCGACCCCGGCCGGGTGCAGACCCAGTACTTC
-	TRBV6-2/TRBV6-3	TRBJ1-5	many	CASSVRVSNQPQHF	TGTGCCAGCAGTGTCAGGGTGTCCAATCAGCCCCAGCATTTT
-	TRBV7-8	TRBJ1-3	-	CASRDGGRGPSGNTIYF	TGTGCCAGCAGGGACGGCGGGCGAGGCCCTTCTGGAAACACCATATATTTT
-	TRBV6-5	TRBJ1-6	few	CASSLTAYNSPLHF	TGTGCCAGCAGTTTGACAGCCTATAATTCACCCCTCCACTTT
-	TRBV7-6	TRBJ1-1	few	CASSPLETEAFF	TGTGCCAGCAGCCCCCTAGAGACTGAAGCTTTCTTT
TRBD2	TRBV7-9	TRBJ2-5	many	CASSPGTSSETQYF	TGTGCCAGCAGCCCCGGGACTAGCTCCGAGACCCAGTACTTC
-	TRBV27	TRBJ2-7	many	CASSLSGPYEQYF	TGTGCCAGCAGTTTATCGGGGCCCTACGAGCAGTACTTC
TRBD1	TRBV20-1	TRBJ1-2	many	CSARPGQGSYGYTF	TGCAGTGCGCGACCAGGACAGGGGAGCTATGGCTACACCTTC
-	TRBV11-2	TRBJ2-7	many	CASSFGGRVEQYF	TGTGCCAGCAGCTTCGGGGGGCGGGTCGAGCAGTACTTC
TRBD2	TRBV4-3	TRBJ2-1	-	CASSPQVLAGDNEQFF	TGCGCCAGCAGCCCACAGGTACTAGCGGGGGACAATGAGCAGTTCTTC
-	TRBV6-6	TRBJ1-6	many	CASSYPLGTSLSSYNSPLHF	TGTGCCAGCAGTTACCCGCTCGGGACGTCCCTGAGCTCCTATAATTCACCCCTCCACTTT
TRBD2	TRBV6-2/TRBV6-3	TRBJ2-3	-	CASSWTGGHGTDTQYF	TGTGCCAGCAGTTGGACGGGGGGGCACGGCACAGATACGCAGTATTTT
TRBD2	TRBV20-1	TRBJ2-1	-	CSARVSSGGAGEQFF	TGCAGTGCTAGAGTCTCTAGCGGGGGGGCCGGTGAGCAGTTCTTC
TRBD2	TRBV5-6	TRBJ2-3	-	CASSLALAKSTAPDTQYF	TGTGCCAGCAGCTTGGCACTAGCGAAAAGCACAGCACCAGATACGCAGTATTTT
-	TRBV5-6	TRBJ1-1	-	CASSPAYGIHTEAFF	TGTGCCAGCAGCCCGGCGTATGGGATTCACACTGAAGCTTTCTTT
-	TRBV20-1	TRBJ2-1	many	CSARSLAIPGNEQFF	TGCAGTGCTAGATCGCTTGCCATTCCGGGGAATGAGCAGTTCTTC
-	TRBV11-2	TRBJ1-1	few	CASKTGLGAVEAFF	TGTGCCAGCAAAACGGGACTGGGGGCAGTTGAAGCTTTCTTT
-	TRBV7-2	TRBJ1-2	many	CASSLDGHGYTF	TGTGCCAGCAGCTTAGACGGCCATGGCTACACCTTC
TRBD2	TRBV5-4	TRBJ2-6	-	CASSPGGRYPPGANVLTF	TGTGCCAGCAGCCCGGGGGGACGGTACCCTCCTGGGGCCAACGTCCTGACTTTC
-	TRBV7-6	TRBJ2-1	many	CASSLGRGEVSYNEQFF	TGTGCCAGCAGCTTAGGTCGTGGGGAAGTATCCTACAATGAGCAGTTCTTC
-	TRBV10-1	TRBJ1-5	few	CASSATTRQPQHF	TGCGCCAGCAGTGCCACAACCAGGCAGCCCCAGCATTTT
TRBD1	TRBV6-1	TRBJ1-4	many	CASSEGDSTNEKLFF	TGTGCCAGCAGTGAAGGGGACAGCACTAATGAAAAACTGTTTTTT
-	TRBV7-9	TRBJ2-3	many	CASSSEGGRRSDTQYF	TGTGCCAGCAGCTCAGAAGGGGGACGGAGGAGTGATACGCAGTATTTT
TRBD1	TRBV4-3	TRBJ1-3	few	CASSQDPQGAAGNTIYF	TGCGCCAGCAGCCAAGATCCCCAGGGGGCGGCCGGAAACACCATATATTTT
TRBD1	TRBV19	TRBJ1-2	-	CASRKQGAGDGYTF	TGTGCCAGTCGCAAACAGGGGGCGGGAGATGGCTACACCTTC
-	TRBV14	TRBJ1-1	many	CASSQAEGRMNTEAFF	TGTGCCAGCAGCCAAGCCGAGGGACGGATGAACACTGAAGCTTTCTTT
-	TRBV5-1	TRBJ2-5	many	CASSLGSAKETQYF	TGCGCCAGCAGCTTGGGCAGCGCCAAAGAGACCCAGTACTTC
-	TRBV2	TRBJ2-2	few	CASTRSASGTGELFF	TGTGCCAGCACCCGTAGCGCCTCGGGGACCGGGGAGCTGTTTTTT
-	TRBV6-6	TRBJ1-2	-	CASSNWGNYGYTF	TGTGCCAGCAGCAACTGGGGCAACTATGGCTACACCTTC
TRBD1	TRBV7-9	TRBJ2-2	-	CASSQTRGQDRGELFF	TGTGCCAGCAGCCAAACGAGGGGACAGGACCGCGGGGAGCTGTTTTTT
-	TRBV6-5	TRBJ2-7	few	CASSYDTSYEQYF	TGTGCCAGCAGTTATGACACCTCCTACGAGCAGTACTTC
-	TRBV3-1	TRBJ2-1	medium-sized	CASSHRIGEQFF	TGTGCCAGCAGCCATCGTATAGGGGAGCAGTTCTTC
TRBD2	TRBV6-5	TRBJ2-3	few	CASSYSWSSGFIDTQYF	TGTGCCAGCAGTTACTCTTGGTCTAGCGGGTTTATAGATACGCAGTATTTT
-	TRBV6-5	TRBJ2-7	-	CASSYGREGEQYF	TGTGCCAGCAGTTACGGTCGCGAGGGCGAGCAGTACTTC
-	TRBV19	TRBJ1-3	few	CASTPSNHGNTIYF	TGTGCCAGTACCCCCTCTAATCATGGAAACACCATATATTTT
-	TRBV6-2/TRBV6-3	TRBJ1-2	-	CASRRTQTGAYGYTF	TGTGCCAGCAGACGAACCCAGACCGGGGCTTATGGCTACACCTTC
TRBD1	TRBV4-1	TRBJ1-2	-	CASSQTGVNGYTF	TGCGCCAGCAGCCAGACAGGGGTGAATGGCTACACCTTC
TRBD1	TRBV25-1	TRBJ1-1	many	CATRDVGQGNTEAFF	TGTGCCACCAGAGATGTAGGACAGGGGAACACTGAAGCTTTCTTT
-	TRBV6-6	TRBJ1-5	-	CASSFGQNNQPQHF	TGTGCCAGCAGCTTCGGACAGAACAATCAGCCCCAGCATTTT
TRBD2	TRBV7-2	TRBJ2-3	many	CASILAGLVTDTQYF	TGTGCCAGCATCCTCGCGGGACTAGTAACAGATACGCAGTATTTT
-	TRBV5-1	TRBJ1-1	many	CASSLGGRTEAFF	TGCGCCAGCAGCTTGGGGGGCCGAACTGAAGCTTTCTTT
TRBD1	TRBV7-9	TRBJ1-4	many	CASSLDAGGEQKLFF	TGTGCCAGCAGCTTAGACGCAGGGGGCGAGCAGAAACTGTTTTTT
-	TRBV6-2/TRBV6-3	TRBJ2-1	many	CASSYRLLYNEQFF	TGTGCCAGCAGTTATCGGCTCCTGTACAATGAGCAGTTCTTC
TRBD1	TRBV6-1	TRBJ1-2	many	CASRGQGMFYGYTF	TGTGCCAGCAGGGGACAGGGGATGTTCTATGGCTACACCTTC
TRBD1	TRBV5-6	TRBJ2-2	many	CASSSRDRGWNTGELFF	TGTGCCAGCAGCTCCCGGGACAGGGGTTGGAACACCGGGGAGCTGTTTTTT
-	TRBV20-1	TRBJ2-1	many	CSARDQVWRSYNEQFF	TGCAGTGCTAGAGATCAGGTGTGGCGCTCCTACAATGAGCAGTTCTTC
-	TRBV21-1	TRBJ2-7	many	CASSRRLRTGTAFYEQYF	TGTGCCAGCAGCAGACGCCTTAGAACCGGGACAGCTTTCTACGAGCAGTACTTC